This paragraph covers one T cell receptor (beta chain) sequence. The table came from immunoSEQ multiplex PCR; TCRdb's copy has only in-frame clones and leaves some out. The data hold roughly 150,000 clones, with more than 85% observed a single time. This specimen comes from a study of T cell responses to AZD1222 COVID-19 vaccine. Across the whole study: Second doses were pooled across both intervals (about 4 or about 12 weeks).

Between the trimmed V and J ends, which lost 1 base and 0 bases, there was a span of 8 bases. This CDR3 is built from 15 residues. Germline V gene sequence: CDR1 SGHRS, CDR2 YFSETQ. The sequence was collected from an adult in good health. The rearrangement links TRBV5-1 to TRBJ1-3; D unresolved. The specimen comprised peripheral blood, sampled on day 0 of AZD1222 vaccination. The DNA for the CDR3 is TGCGCCAGCAGCTTGACTTCAGGCTCTGGAAACACCATATATTTT. Its protein product is CASSLTSGSGNTIYF.